The entry that follows covers one T cell receptor (beta chain) sequence. Its antigen is still unknown. The CDR3 covers 17 residues. Germline CDR1 reads SGHNT; CDR2 reads YENEEA. V was cut by 0 bases and J by 0 bases, with 13 bases left in between. Those patients who had chemo-refractory metastatic non-small-cell lung cancer were given focal radiation along with CTLA-4 blockade through ipilimumab. This specimen comes from a study of radiotherapy plus CTLA-4 blockade in lung cancer. About the study: Overall, 18% of patients showed an objective response, while 25% to 35% attained disease control. Overall study findings and caveats: Response, reportedly, was best predicted by interferon-beta along with early blood T cell clone dynamics.

The protocol was immunoSEQ multiplex PCR, while the TCRdb copy is restricted to in-frame clones and leaves out a portion. In the table there are tens of thousands of clones, around 86% of which are singletons. The TCR was taken from a human donor with non-small cell lung cancer that progressed on radiotherapy plus ipilimumab. V is TRBV11-3 and J is TRBJ2-3; D unresolved. The sample consisted of peripheral blood, taken from a patient treated with radiotherapy plus ipilimumab. This CDR3 reads CASSLDPWVASTDTQYF. The DNA for the CDR3 is TGTGCCAGCAGCTTAGATCCGTGGGTGGCGAGCACAGATACGCAGTATTTT.